Shown below are 11 T cell receptor beta chains from a single sample sequenced in a study of blood T cell repertoires in COVID-19. TCRdb's table, derived via immunoSEQ multiplex PCR, lists solely in-frame clones and lacks some. The table includes 250,000 to 350,000 clones, approximately 90% detected once. Sequenced input: PBMCs or T cells enriched from blood (not recorded which). The receptors shown here come from a woman between 50 and 59 years old who had recovered from COVID-19.

The chain employs TRBV11-2 and TRBJ1-5, with D possibly being TRBD1 (6 bases). Trimming took off 1 base at V and 2 bases at J, with 15 bases between the two ends. The CDR3 runs 17 residues. Per germline, CDR1 SGHAT and CDR2 FQNNGV. For the CDR3, the DNA is TGTGCCAGCAGCTTAGGACAGGCGAAAAGGGGCAATCAGCCCCAGCATTTT. It encodes CASSLGQAKRGNQPQHF.

This clone was picked up a small number of times. The chain is built from TRBV2 and TRBJ1-2; 8 nucleotides match TRBD1. Germline trimming cut 5 bases from V and 8 bases from J; bases unmatched to any gene: 7. This CDR3 has 13 amino acids. Looked up from germline, CDR1 is SNHLY and CDR2 is FYNNEI. CDR3 loop: CASSNLRDRGYTF. In DNA form, the CDR3 reads TGTGCCAGCAGTAATCTTAGGGACAGGGGCTACACCTTC.

V and J are TRBV19 and TRBJ1-1, with 10 bases aligning to TRBD1. There are 17 residues in the CDR3. The V gene's germline CDR1 is LNHDA and CDR2 SQIVND (reference sequence). J lost 4 bases, V lost 3 bases, and 11 bases had no gene match. CDR3 nucleotides: TGTGCCAGTAGTATGCGTGCCGGGACAGGGGACCGCACTGAAGCTTTCTTT. It codes for CASSMRAGTGDRTEAFF.

The CDR3 sequence: CTSRLAASSYEQYF. In DNA, the CDR3 is TGCACCAGCAGGTTAGCGGCAAGCTCCTACGAGCAGTACTTC. The chain couples TRBV1 to TRBJ2-7; the DNA was not used to check the table's D call, TRBD2. TRBV1 is deemed a pseudogene. This CDR3 has 14 amino acids.

The chain joins TRBV28 to TRBJ1-2, with D possibly matching TRBD1 (6 bases). V was shortened by 4 bases and J by 0 bases, with 18 bases between the two germline ends. The CDR3 covers 17 residues. Per the germline V gene, CDR1 is MDHEN and CDR2 is SYDVKM. The CDR3 spells CASSSSTGIVANYGYTF. The CDR3 region has the DNA TGTGCCAGCAGTTCCTCCACAGGGATCGTGGCTAACTATGGCTACACCTTC.

The chain uses TRBV6-5 and TRBJ1-2; no reliable D call. There are 13 residues in the CDR3. CDR1 MNHEY and CDR2 SVGAGI come from the germline V gene. V was clipped by 6 bases and J by 2 bases, with 10 bases between them. The CDR3 spells CASREATNYGYTF. The DNA for the CDR3 is TGTGCCAGCAGAGAGGCTACGAACTATGGCTACACCTTC.

This rearrangement joins TRBV5-1 to TRBJ2-6, with D possibly being TRBD1 (6 bases). Germline V lookup: CDR1 SGHRS, CDR2 YFSETQ. CDR3 length: 17 residues. V lost 0 bases, J lost 2 bases, and 12 bases lay in between. The CDR3 DNA sequence: TGCGCCAGCAGCTTGGGTATCAGGGGAACTGGGGCCAACGTCCTGACTTTC. Amino acid sequence: CASSLGIRGTGANVLTF. The whole variable domain, remainder taken from reference TRBV5-1 and TRBJ2-6, is KAGVTQTPRYLIKTRGQQVTLSCSPISGHRSVSWYQQTPGQGLQFLFEYFSETQRNKGNFPGRFSGRQFSNSRSEMNVSTLELGDSALYLCASSLGIRGTGANVLTFGAGSRLTVL.

This clone was detected only a few times. The chain uses TRBV9 and TRBJ2-2; TRBD1 might be the D (6 bases). Trimming cost V 3 bases and J 3 bases, with 9 bases left between them. The CDR3 is made up of 14 amino acids. Germline values: CDR1 SGDLS, CDR2 YYNGEE. This chain's CDR3 is CASSGDTDTGELFF. DNA of the CDR3: TGTGCCAGCAGCGGGGACACGGACACCGGGGAGCTGTTTTTT.

CDR3 sequence (DNA): TGTGCCAGCTCACCAGATAGCGGGATACTCTACGAGCAGTACTTC. Translated: CASSPDSGILYEQYF. V gene TRBV18 combines with J gene TRBJ2-7; TRBD2 matches at 8 bases. Germline-derived CDR1 and CDR2 are KGHSH and LQKENI. V was clipped by 2 bases and J by 3 bases; unmatched bases: 6. The CDR3 totals 15 residues.

V usage is TRBV28 and J usage is TRBJ1-4; 8 nucleotides match TRBD1. Germline CDR1 and CDR2: MDHEN and SYDVKM. This CDR3 spans 16 amino acids. J gave up 8 bases and V 2 bases, and 10 bases lay outside the gene matches. The CDR3 DNA reads TGTGCCAGCAGTTTACTCCCCGGACAGGGTGGGGAAAAACTGTTTTTT. It codes for CASSLLPGQGGEKLFF.

This chain joins TRBV5-5 and TRBJ1-1; 8 nucleotides match TRBD1. The V segment lost 4 bases and the J segment 7 bases; nucleotides outside the gene matches: 12. The CDR3 is 15 residues long. Germline CDR1 and CDR2: SGHKS and YYEKEE (reference sequence). CDR3 sequence reads: CASSLVARGLSEAFF. CDR3 DNA: TGTGCCAGCAGCCTAGTGGCCAGGGGGCTAAGTGAAGCTTTCTTT.